Described below is a single T cell receptor beta chain sequence and its context. Its antigen is still unknown. The record originates from a study of T cells in Graves' hyperthyroidism and ophthalmopathy. The CDR3 has 12 residues. Losses at the gene ends were 8 bases for V and 2 bases for J; bases not matched to a gene: 3. Germline V gene sequence: CDR1 MNHEY, CDR2 SVGAGI. RNA transcripts gave rise to amplified TCR beta CDR3 regions. The study used the HTBI primer set for a first-round RT-PCR of the TCR CDR3. TCRdb itself ran the multiplex PCR reads through MiXCR, one entry per CDR3 protein. The sample consists of 250,000 to 300,000 distinct CDR3 sequences, roughly 19% of them appearing once. Findings of the study overall: Using 13 V-J features, a model discriminated ophthalmopathy from stable hyperthyroidism. Among clonotypes expanded in thyroid above 0.001, most were also found in blood.

Input material: blood. This chain joins TRBV6-5 and TRBJ2-7; 7 bases match TRBD1. The sequence was obtained from a man in his fifties or sixties with Graves' ophthalmopathy. CDR3 sequence: CASGTDTYEQYF. The CDR3 nucleotides are TGTGCCAGCGGGACAGACACCTACGAGCAGTACTTC.